This T cell receptor beta chain was identified during a study of blood T cell repertoires in COVID-19. The CDR3 sequence is 14 residues long. V shed 5 bases, J shed 6 bases, and the junction held 6 bases outside the gene matches. Germline V lookup: CDR1 KGHSH, CDR2 LQKENI. Profiling relied on immunoSEQ multiplex PCR, and the TCRdb table lists in-frame clones only, not all of them. In the table there are over 20,000 clones, 65% to 85% of which are singletons. Sequenced input: peripheral blood. This TCR derives from a middle-aged man with COVID-19, enrolled during active disease. The genes are TRBV18 and TRBJ1-5; TRBD1 agrees at 8 bases. The CDR3 bases are TGTGCCAGCTCAACGCGGACAGGGATTCAGCCCCAGCATTTT. Its translation: CASSTRTGIQPQHF.